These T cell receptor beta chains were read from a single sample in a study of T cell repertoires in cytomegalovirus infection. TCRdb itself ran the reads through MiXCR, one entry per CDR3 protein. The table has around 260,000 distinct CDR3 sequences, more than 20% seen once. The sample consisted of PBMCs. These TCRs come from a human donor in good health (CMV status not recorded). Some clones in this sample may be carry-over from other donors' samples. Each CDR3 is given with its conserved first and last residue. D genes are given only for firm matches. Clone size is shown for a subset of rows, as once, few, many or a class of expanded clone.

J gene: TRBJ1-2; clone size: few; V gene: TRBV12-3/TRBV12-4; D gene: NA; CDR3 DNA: TGTGCCAGCAGTAAGCACGGACCCAACTATGGCTACACCTTC; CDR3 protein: CASSKHGPNYGYTF
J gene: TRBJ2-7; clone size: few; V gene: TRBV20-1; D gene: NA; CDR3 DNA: TGCAGTGCTAGACCCCCCCCGAAGACAGCGAGATTCAAGCCGCAGTACTTC; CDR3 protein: CSARPPPKTARFKPQYF
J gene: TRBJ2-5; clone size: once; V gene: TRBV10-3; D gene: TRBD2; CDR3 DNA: TGTGCCATCAGTGAGGTGACTAGCGGGAGATTGGAGACCCAGTACTTC; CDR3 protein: CAISEVTSGRLETQYF
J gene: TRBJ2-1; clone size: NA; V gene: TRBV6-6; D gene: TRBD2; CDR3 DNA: TGTGCCAGCAGGTCATCGTGGGCTAGCGGGAGGGCTTCGAGTGAGCAGTTCTTC; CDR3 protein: CASRSSWASGRASSEQFF
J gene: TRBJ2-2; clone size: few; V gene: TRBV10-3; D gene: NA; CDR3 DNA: TGTGCCATCAGTAGGAGTTTGGGCGGGGAGCTGTTTTTT; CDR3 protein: CAISRSLGGELFF
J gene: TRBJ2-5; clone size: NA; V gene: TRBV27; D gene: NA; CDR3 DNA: TGTGCCAGCAGTTTAGAGGCAACCCCGGAGACCCAGTACTTC; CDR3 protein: CASSLEATPETQYF
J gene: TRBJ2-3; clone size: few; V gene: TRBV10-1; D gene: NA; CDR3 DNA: TGCGCCAGCAGTGAGTCGGCGGCCTTTCTACACACAGATACGCAGTATTTT; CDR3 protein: CASSESAAFLHTDTQYF
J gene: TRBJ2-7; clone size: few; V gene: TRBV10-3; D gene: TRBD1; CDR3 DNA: TGTGCCATCAGTGAGGCGGGACAGGGGACCTACGAGCAGTACTTC; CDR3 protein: CAISEAGQGTYEQYF
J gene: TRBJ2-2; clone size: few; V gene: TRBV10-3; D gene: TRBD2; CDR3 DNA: TGTGCCATGGGACTAGCGGGGGCCAAAAACACCGGGGAGCTGTTTTTT; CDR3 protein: CAMGLAGAKNTGELFF
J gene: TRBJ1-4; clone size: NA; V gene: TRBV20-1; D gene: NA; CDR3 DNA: TGCAGTGCTAGAGATCAGGGGCAGGGGAGCGAAAAACTGTTTTTT; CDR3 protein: CSARDQGQGSEKLFF
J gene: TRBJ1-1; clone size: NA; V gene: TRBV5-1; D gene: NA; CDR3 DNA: TGCGCCAGCAAATTAACCTTGGGGGGCGACACTGAAGCTTTCTTT; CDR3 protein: CASKLTLGGDTEAFF
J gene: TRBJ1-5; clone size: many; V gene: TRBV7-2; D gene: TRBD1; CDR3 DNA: TGTGCCAGCAGCTTAACAGCCCCAGGGGGTAATCAGCCCCAGCATTTT; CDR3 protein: CASSLTAPGGNQPQHF
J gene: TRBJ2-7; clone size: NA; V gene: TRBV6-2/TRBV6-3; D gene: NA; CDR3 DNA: TGTGCCAGCAGTTACAGAGGGGCTCTACCTTCCTCCTACGAGCAGTACTTC; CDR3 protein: CASSYRGALPSSYEQYF
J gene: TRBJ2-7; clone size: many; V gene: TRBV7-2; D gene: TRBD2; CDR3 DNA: TGTGCCAGCAGCTTAGCTGGTAGCGGGGCCTACGAGCAGTACTTC; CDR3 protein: CASSLAGSGAYEQYF
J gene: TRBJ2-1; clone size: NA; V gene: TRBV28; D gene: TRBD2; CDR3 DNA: TGTGCCAGCAGTTTAGCGGGAGGGCCGAGCGATGAGCAGTTCTTC; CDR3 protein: CASSLAGGPSDEQFF
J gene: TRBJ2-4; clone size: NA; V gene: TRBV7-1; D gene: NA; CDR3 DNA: TGTGCCAGCAGCTCCACCGTTCTAGCCAAAAACATTCAGTACTTC; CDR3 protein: CASSSTVLAKNIQYF
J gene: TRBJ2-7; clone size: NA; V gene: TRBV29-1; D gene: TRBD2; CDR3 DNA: TGCAGCGCCGGACTAGCGGGAGAGGTGCAGTACTTC; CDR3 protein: CSAGLAGEVQYF
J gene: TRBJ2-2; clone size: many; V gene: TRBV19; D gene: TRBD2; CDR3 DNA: TGTGCCAGTAGCGTCAAGACTAGCGGGGGGGCCGGGGAGCTGTTTTTT; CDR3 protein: CASSVKTSGGAGELFF
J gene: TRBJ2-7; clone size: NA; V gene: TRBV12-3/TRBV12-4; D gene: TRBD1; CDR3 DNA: TGTGCCAGCAGTTTATCCTTGGGACAGGGAGACGAGCAGTACTTC; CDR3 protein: CASSLSLGQGDEQYF
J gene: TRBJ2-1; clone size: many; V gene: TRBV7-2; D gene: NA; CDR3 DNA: TGTGCCAGCTGGGGCAAAGCTCAGTTCTTC; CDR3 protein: CASWGKAQFF
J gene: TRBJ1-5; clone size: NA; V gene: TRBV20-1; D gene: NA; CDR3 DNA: TGCAGTGCTAGTGGAGGGGATGATAGCAATCAGCCCCAGCATTTT; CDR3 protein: CSASGGDDSNQPQHF
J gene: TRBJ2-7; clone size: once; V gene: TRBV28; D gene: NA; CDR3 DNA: TGTGCCAGCAGTTTATCGTGGGGGGGCGCCTACGAGCAGTACTTC; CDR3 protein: CASSLSWGGAYEQYF
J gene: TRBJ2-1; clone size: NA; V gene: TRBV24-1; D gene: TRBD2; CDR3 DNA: TGTGCCACCAGTGATTTGCGGCCTAGCGGGAGGGCCCAGCAGAATGAGCAGTTCTTC; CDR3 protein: CATSDLRPSGRAQQNEQFF
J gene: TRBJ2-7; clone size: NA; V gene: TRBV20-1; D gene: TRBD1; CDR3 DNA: TGCAGTGCTACCCTACTAGGGGGACAGGGACCCGAGCAGTACTTC; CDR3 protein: CSATLLGGQGPEQYF
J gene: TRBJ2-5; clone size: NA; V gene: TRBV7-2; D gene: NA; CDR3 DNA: TGTGCCAGCAGCTTAGTCTCTCGGGTAGAGACCCAGTACTTC; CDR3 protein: CASSLVSRVETQYF
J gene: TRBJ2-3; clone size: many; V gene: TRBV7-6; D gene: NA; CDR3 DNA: TGTGCCAGCAGCTTTAGGATGGGTATCGCAGATACGCAGTATTTT; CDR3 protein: CASSFRMGIADTQYF
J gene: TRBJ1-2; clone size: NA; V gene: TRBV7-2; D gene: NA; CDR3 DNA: TGTGCCAGCAGCATTACCCCGGGGGGGTGGTATGGCTACACCTTC; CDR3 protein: CASSITPGGWYGYTF
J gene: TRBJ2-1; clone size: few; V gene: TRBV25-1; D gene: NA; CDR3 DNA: TGTGCCAGCAGTCCATGGGAGTGGGGGGAGCAGTTCTTC; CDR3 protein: CASSPWEWGEQFF